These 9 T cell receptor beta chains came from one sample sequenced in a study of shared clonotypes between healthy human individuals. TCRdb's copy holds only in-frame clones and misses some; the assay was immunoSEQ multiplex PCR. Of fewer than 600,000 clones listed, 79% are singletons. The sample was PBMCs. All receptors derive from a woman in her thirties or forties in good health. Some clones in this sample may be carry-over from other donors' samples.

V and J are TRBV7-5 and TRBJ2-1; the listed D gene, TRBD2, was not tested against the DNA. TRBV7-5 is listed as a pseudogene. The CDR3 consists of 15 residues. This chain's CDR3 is CARSLDDYSYNEQFF. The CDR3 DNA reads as TGTGCCAGAAGCTTAGACGACTACTCCTACAATGAGCAGTTCTTC.

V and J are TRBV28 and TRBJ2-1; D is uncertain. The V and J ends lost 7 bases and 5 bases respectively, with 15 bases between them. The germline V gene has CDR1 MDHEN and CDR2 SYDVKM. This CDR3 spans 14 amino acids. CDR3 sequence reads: CASKDRRNHNEQFF. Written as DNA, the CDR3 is TGTGCCAGCAAGGACCGGCGGAATCACAATGAGCAGTTCTTC. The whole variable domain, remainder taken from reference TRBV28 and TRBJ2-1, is DVKVTQSSRYLVKRTGEKVFLECVQDMDHENMFWYRQDPGLGLRLIYFSYDVKMKEKGDIPEGYSVSREKKERFSLILESASTNQTSMYLCASKDRRNHNEQFFGPGTRLTVL.

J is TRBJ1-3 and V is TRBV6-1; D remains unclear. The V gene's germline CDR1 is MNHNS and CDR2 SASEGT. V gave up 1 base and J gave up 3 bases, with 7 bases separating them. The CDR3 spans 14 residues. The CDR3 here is CASSEVNFGNTIYF. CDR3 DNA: TGTGCCAGCAGTGAAGTTAACTTTGGAAACACCATATATTTT.

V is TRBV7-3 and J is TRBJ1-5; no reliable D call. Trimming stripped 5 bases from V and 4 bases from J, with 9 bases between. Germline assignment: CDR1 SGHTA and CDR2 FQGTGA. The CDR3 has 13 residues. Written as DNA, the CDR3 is TGTGCCAGCAGCCCCGAGCGGAATCAGCCCCAGCATTTT. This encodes CASSPERNQPQHF.

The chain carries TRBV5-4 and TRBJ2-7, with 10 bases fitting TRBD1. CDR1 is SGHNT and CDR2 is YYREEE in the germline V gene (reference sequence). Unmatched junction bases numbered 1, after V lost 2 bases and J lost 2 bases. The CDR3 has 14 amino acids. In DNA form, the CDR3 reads TGTGCCAGCAGCTTAGGGACAGGGGCCTACGAGCAGTACTTC. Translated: CASSLGTGAYEQYF.

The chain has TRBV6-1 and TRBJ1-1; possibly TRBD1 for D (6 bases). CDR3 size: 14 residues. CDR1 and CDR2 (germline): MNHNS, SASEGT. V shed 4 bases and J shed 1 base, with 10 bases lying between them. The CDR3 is CASSVRGQNTEAFF. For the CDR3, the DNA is TGTGCCAGCAGTGTGCGGGGGCAGAACACTGAAGCTTTCTTT.

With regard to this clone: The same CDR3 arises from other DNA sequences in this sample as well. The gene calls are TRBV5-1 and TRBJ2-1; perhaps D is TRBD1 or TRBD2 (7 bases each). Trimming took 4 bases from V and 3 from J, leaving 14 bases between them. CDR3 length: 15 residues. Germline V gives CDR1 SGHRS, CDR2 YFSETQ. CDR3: CASSLGGDSYNEQFF. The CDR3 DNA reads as TGCGCCAGCAGCCTTGGGGGGGACAGCTACAATGAGCAGTTCTTC.

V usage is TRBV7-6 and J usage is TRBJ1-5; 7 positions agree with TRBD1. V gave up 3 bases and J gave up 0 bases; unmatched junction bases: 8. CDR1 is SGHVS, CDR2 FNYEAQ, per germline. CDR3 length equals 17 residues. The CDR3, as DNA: TGTGCCAGCAGCTTCCTTATCAGACAGGGTAGCAATCAGCCCCAGCATTTT. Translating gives CASSFLIRQGSNQPQHF.

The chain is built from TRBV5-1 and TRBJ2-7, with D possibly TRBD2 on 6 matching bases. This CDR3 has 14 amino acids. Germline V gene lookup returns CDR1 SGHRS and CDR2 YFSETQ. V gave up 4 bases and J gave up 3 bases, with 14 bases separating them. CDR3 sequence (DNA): TGCGCCAGCAGCCCGGGAGTCCCGGTCTACGAGCAGTACTTC. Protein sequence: CASSPGVPVYEQYF.